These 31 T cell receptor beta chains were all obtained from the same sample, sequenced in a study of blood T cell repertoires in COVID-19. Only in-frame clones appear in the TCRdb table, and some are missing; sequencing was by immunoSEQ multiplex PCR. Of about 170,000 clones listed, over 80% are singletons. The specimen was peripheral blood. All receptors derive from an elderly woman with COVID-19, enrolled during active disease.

The chain's CDR3 is CASSEGGPWDGYTF. As DNA, the CDR3 is TGTGCCAGCAGTGAGGGTGGGCCGTGGGATGGCTACACCTTC. This rearrangement joins TRBV6-1 to TRBJ1-2; D is ambiguous. CDR1 and CDR2 from the germline V gene are MNHNS and SASEGT. This CDR3 contains 14 residues. Deletions cut 3 bases from V and 6 bases from J, with 14 bases between.

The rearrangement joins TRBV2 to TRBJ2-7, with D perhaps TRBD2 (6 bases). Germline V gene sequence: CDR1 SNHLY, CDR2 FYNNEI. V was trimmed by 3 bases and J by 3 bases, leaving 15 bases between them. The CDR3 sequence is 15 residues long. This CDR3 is CASSERRATGYEQYF. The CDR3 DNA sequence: TGTGCCAGCAGTGAGAGGAGGGCCACAGGCTACGAGCAGTACTTC.

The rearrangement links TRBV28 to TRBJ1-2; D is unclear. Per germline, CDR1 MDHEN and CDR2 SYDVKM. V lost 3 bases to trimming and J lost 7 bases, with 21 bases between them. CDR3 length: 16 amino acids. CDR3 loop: CASSFPQELSLGGYTF. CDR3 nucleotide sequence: TGTGCCAGCAGTTTTCCGCAGGAACTTTCGTTGGGTGGCTACACCTTC.

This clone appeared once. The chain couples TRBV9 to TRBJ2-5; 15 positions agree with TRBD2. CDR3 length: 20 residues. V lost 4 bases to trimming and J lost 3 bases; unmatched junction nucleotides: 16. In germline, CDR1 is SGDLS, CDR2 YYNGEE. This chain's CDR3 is CASSPQGLAGGRTLKETQYF. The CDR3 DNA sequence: TGTGCCAGCAGCCCCCAGGGACTAGCGGGGGGACGAACTCTTAAAGAGACCCAGTACTTC.

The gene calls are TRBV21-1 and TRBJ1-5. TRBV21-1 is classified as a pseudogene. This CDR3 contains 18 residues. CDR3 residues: CASSKRWGTGYSNQPQHF. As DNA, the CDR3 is TGTGCCAGCAGCAAGAGGTGGGGAACGGGATATAGCAATCAGCCCCAGCATTTT.

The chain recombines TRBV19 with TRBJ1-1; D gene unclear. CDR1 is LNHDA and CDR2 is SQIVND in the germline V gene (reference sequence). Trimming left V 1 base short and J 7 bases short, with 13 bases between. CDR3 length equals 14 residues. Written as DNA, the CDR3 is TGTGCCAGTAGTATAGTGGCAGGTATAGGTGAAGCTTTCTTT. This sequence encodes CASSIVAGIGEAFF.

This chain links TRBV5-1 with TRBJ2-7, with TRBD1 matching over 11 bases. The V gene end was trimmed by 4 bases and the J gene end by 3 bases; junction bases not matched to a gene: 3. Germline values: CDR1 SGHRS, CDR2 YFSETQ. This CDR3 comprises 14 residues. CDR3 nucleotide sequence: TGCGCCAGCAGCACCGGGACAGGGGGCTACGAGCAGTACTTC. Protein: CASSTGTGGYEQYF.

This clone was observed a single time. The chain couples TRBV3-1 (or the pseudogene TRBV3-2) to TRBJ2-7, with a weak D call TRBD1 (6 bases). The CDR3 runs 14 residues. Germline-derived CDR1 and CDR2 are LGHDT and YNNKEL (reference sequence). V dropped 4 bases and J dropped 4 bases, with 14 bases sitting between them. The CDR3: CASSRRTVDYEQYF. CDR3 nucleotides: TGTGCCAGCAGCCGAAGGACAGTAGATTACGAGCAGTACTTC.

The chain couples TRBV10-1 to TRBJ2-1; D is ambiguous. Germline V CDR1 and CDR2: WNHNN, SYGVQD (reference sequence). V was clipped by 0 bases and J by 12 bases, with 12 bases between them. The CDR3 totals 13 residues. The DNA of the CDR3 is TGCGCCAGCAGTGAGTCGGAAGGCCTAGTGCAGTTCTTC. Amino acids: CASSESEGLVQFF.

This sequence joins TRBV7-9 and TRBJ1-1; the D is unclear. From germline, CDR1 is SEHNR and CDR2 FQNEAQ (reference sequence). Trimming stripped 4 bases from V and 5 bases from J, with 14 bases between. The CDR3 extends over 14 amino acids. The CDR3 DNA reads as TGTGCCAGCAGCTCCCAGGTTGGTAGGACTGAAGCTTTCTTT. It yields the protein CASSSQVGRTEAFF.

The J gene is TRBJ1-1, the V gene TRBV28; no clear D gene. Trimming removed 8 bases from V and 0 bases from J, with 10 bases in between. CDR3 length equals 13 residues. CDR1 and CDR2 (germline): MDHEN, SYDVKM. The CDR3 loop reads CASSLGVNTEAFF. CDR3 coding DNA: TGTGCCAGCTCCTTGGGCGTGAACACTGAAGCTTTCTTT.

CDR3 region: CASSPLDRGATNEKLFF. CDR3 bases: TGTGCCAGCAGCCCCCTGGACCGGGGTGCAACTAATGAAAAACTGTTTTTT. The gene calls are TRBV7-9 and TRBJ1-4; no reliable D call. The CDR3 has 17 amino acids. Germline values: CDR1 SEHNR, CDR2 FQNEAQ (reference sequence). V was pared by 5 bases and J by 0 bases, with 16 bases between. Using reference TRBV7-9 and TRBJ1-4 for the parts outside the CDR3, the full variable domain is DTGVSQNPRHKITKRGQNVTFRCDPISEHNRLYWYRQTLGQGPEFLTYFQNEAQLEKSRLLSDRFSAERPKGSFSTLEIQRTEQGDSAMYLCASSPLDRGATNEKLFFGSGTQLSVL.

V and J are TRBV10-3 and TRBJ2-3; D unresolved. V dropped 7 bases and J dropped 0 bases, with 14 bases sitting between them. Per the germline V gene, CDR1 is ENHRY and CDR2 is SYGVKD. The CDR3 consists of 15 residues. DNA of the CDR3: TGTGCCATCAAGGAGAACGATATAAGCACAGATACGCAGTATTTT. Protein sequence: CAIKENDISTDTQYF.

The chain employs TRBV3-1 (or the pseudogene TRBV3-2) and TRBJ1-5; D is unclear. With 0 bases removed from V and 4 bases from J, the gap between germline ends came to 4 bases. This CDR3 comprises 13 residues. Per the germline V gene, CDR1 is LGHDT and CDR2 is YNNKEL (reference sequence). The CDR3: CASSQDSNQPQHF. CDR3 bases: TGTGCCAGCAGCCAAGATTCTAATCAGCCCCAGCATTTT.

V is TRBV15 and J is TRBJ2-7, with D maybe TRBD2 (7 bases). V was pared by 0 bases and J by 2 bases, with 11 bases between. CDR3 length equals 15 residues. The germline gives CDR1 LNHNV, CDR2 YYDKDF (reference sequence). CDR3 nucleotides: TGTGCCACCAGCAGAGACGGGGGGCTCGCCTACGAGCAGTACTTC. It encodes CATSRDGGLAYEQYF.

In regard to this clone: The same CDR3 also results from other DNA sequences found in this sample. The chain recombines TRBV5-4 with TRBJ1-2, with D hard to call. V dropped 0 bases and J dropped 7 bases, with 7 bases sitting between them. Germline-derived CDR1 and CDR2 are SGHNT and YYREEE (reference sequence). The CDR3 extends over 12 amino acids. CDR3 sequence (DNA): TGTGCCAGCAGCTTGGATCGGGGTGGCTACACCTTC. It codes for CASSLDRGGYTF.

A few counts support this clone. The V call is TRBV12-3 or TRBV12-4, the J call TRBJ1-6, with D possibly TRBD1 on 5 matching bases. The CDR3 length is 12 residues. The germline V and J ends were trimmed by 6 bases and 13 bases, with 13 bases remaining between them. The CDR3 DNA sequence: TGTGCCAGCAGCCTCGACAGTTCCCCCCTCCACTTT. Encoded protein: CASSLDSSPLHF.

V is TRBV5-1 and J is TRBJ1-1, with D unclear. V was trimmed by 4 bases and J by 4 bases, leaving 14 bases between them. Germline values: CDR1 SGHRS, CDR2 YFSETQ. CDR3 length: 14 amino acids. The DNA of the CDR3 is TGCGCCAGCAGCACCGACGGGAGCGGCACTGAAGCTTTCTTT. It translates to CASSTDGSGTEAFF.

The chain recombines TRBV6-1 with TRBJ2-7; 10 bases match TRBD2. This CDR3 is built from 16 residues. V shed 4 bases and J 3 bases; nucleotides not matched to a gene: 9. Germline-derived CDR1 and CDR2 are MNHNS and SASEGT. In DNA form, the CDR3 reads TGTGCCAGCAGTGGGATTTCTAGCGGGGGCCACTACGAGCAGTACTTC. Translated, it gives CASSGISSGGHYEQYF.

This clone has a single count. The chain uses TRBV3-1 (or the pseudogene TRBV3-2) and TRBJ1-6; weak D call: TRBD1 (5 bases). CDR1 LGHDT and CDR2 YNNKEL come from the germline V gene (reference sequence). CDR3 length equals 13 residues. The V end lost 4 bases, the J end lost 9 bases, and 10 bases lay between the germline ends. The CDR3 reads CASSPQTVSPLHF. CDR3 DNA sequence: TGTGCCAGCAGCCCCCAGACAGTTTCACCCCTCCACTTT.

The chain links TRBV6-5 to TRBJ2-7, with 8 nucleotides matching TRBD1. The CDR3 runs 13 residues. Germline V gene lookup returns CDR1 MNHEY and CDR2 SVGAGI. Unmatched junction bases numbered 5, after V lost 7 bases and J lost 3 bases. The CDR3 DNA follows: TGTGCCAGCAATGGACAGGGCCTCTACGAGCAGTACTTC. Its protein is CASNGQGLYEQYF.

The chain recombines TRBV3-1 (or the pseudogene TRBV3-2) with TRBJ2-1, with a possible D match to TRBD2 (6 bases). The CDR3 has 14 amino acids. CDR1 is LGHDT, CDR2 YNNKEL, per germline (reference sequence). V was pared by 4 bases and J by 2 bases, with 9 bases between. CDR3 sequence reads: CASSLGGTYNEQFF. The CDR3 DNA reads TGTGCCAGCAGCCTTGGCGGGACCTACAATGAGCAGTTCTTC.

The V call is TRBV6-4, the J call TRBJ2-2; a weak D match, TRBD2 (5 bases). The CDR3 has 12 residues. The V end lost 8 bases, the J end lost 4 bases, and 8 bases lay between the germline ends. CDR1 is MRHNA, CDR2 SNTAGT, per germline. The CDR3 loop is CASGESTGELFF. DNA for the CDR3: TGTGCCAGCGGGGAGAGCACCGGGGAGCTGTTTTTT.

CDR3 bases: TGTGCCAGCAGCGTAGGCAACGGGAGGGGCTACGAGCAGTACTTC. Protein product: CASSVGNGRGYEQYF. The chain is built from TRBV9 and TRBJ2-7, with TRBD2 identical over 8 bases. After removal of 0 bases from V and 3 bases from J, the junction contained 5 bases not matched to a gene. Per germline, CDR1 SGDLS and CDR2 YYNGEE. This CDR3 spans 15 amino acids.

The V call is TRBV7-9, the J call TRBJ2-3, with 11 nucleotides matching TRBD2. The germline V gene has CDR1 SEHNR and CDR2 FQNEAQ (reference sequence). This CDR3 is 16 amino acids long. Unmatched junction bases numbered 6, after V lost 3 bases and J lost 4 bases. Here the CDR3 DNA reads TGTGCCAGCAGCTTTAGGGTAGCGGGAGGGGCAGATACGCAGTATTTT. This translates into CASSFRVAGGADTQYF.

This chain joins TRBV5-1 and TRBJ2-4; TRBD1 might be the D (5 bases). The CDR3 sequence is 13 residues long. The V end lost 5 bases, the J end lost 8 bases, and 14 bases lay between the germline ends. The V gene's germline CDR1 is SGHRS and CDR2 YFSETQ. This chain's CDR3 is CASRKTVSDIQYF. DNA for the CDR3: TGCGCCAGCAGAAAGACAGTTTCCGACATTCAGTACTTC.

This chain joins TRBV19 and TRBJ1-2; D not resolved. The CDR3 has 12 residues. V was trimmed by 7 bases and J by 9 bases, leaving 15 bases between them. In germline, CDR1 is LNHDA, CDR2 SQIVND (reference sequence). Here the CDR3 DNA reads TGTGCCAGTAACGCCGCCGCGGGAAGCTACACCTTC. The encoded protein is CASNAAAGSYTF.

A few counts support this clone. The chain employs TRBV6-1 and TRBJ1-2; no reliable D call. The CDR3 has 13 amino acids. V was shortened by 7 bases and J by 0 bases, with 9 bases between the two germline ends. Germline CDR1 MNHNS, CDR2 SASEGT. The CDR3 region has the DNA TGTGCCAGCATCGCGGTGTCTAACTATGGCTACACCTTC. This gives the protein CASIAVSNYGYTF.

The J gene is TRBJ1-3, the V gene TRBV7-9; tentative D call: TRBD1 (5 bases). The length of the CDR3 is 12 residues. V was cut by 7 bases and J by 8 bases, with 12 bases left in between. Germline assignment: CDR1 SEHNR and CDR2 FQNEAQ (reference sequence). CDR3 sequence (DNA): TGTGCCAGCACCTTTGCCAGGGACACCATATATTTT. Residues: CASTFARDTIYF.

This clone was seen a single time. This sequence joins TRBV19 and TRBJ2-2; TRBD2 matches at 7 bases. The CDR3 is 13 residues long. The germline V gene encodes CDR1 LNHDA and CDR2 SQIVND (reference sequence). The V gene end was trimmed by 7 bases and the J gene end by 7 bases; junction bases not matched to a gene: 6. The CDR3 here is CASTLGGNGELFF. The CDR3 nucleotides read TGTGCCAGTACCCTGGGAGGGAACGGGGAGCTGTTTTTT. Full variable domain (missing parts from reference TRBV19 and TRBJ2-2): DGGITQSPKYLFRKEGQNVTLSCEQNLNHDAMYWYRQDPGQGLRLIYYSQIVNDFQKGDIAEGYSVSREKKESFPLTVTSAQKNPTAFYLCASTLGGNGELFFGEGSRLTVL.

This CDR3 is CASSPSGRSYEQYF. The DNA for the CDR3 is TGTGCCAGCAGTCCGAGCGGTCGATCCTACGAGCAGTACTTC. V is TRBV6-5 and J is TRBJ2-7; a possible D gene is TRBD2 (5 bases). Per the germline V gene, CDR1 is MNHEY and CDR2 is SVGAGI. V dropped 5 bases and J dropped 1 base, with 12 bases sitting between them. The CDR3 contains 14 residues.